This TCR beta chain derives from a study of T cell clonality in common variable immunodeficiency. Study-level results: CVID subjects showed higher TCRbeta clonality than healthy controls.

CVID and control samples used equivalent genomic DNA input. The method was immunoSEQ multiplex PCR; TCRdb's version includes in-frame clones alone and lacks a portion of them. The data show about 81,000 clones, none appearing only once, with around 0.8% held by the ten largest. This clone has at least ten counts. Its antigen is still unknown. Coverage ceases 3 residues before the CDR3 finishes, and the germline J gene fills in the end. Trimming cost V 3 bases and J 7 bases, with 6 bases left between them. The CDR3 loop spans 12 amino acids. This sequence was found in a person aged 18 to 70 in good health. Material: peripheral blood mononuclear cells. This chain links TRBV12-3 or TRBV12-4 with TRBJ1-4; D gene ambiguous. The part of the CDR3 DNA that was read is TGTGCCAGCAGTTTGGCTCGTGAAAAA. Protein: CASSLAREK. The CDR3, in full, reads CASSLAREKLFF.